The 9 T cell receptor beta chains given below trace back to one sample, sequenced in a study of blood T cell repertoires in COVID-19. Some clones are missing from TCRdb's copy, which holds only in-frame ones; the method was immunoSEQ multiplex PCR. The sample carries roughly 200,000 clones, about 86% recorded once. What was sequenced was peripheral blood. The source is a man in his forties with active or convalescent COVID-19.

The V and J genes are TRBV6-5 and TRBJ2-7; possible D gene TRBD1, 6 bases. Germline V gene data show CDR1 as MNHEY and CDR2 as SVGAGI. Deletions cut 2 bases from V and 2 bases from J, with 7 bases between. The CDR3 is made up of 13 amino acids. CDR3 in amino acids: CASSYGQTYEQYF. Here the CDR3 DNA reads TGTGCCAGCAGTTACGGACAGACCTACGAGCAGTACTTC.

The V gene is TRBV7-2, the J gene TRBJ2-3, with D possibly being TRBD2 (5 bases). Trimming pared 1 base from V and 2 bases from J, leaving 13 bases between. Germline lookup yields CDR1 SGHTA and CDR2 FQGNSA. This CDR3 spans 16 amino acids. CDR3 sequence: CASSLGLPRDTDTQYF. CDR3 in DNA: TGTGCCAGCAGCTTAGGGCTACCACGGGACACAGATACGCAGTATTTT.

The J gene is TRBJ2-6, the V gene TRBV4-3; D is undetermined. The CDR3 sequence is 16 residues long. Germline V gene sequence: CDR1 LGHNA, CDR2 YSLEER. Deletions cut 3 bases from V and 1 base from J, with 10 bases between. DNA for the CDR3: TGCGCCAGCAGCCATGTCCTCGTATCTGGGGCCAACGTCCTGACTTTC. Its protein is CASSHVLVSGANVLTF.

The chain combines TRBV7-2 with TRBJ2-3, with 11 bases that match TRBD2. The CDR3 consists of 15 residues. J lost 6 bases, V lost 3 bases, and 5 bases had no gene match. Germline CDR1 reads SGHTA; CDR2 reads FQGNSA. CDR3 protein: CASSFTSGSPDTQYF. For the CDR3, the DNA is TGTGCCAGCAGCTTCACTAGCGGGAGTCCGGATACGCAGTATTTT.

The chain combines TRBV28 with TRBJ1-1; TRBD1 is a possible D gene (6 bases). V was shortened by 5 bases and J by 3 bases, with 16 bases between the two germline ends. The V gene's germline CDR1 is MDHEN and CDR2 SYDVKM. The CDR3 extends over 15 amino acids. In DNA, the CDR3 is TGTGCCAGCAGTAGTGGGGGGGCTCGCGACACTGAAGCTTTCTTT. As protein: CASSSGGARDTEAFF.

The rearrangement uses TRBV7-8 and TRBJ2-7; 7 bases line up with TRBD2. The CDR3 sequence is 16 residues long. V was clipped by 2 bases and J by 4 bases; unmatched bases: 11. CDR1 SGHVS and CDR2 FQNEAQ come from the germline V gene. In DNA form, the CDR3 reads TGTGCCAGCAGCTTACGGTTAGCGGGCCCGGGGTACGAGCAGTACTTC. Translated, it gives CASSLRLAGPGYEQYF.

DNA for the CDR3: TGTGCCAGCAGCTCTACCGGGACAGTGGCCTACGAGCAGTACTTC. Its protein is CASSSTGTVAYEQYF. This chain joins TRBV5-6 and TRBJ2-7; 7 bases are shared with TRBD1. This CDR3 has 15 residues. The junction had 8 bases not matched to a gene; V was cut back by 3 bases and J by 2 bases. Looked up from germline, CDR1 is SGHDT and CDR2 is YYEEEE.

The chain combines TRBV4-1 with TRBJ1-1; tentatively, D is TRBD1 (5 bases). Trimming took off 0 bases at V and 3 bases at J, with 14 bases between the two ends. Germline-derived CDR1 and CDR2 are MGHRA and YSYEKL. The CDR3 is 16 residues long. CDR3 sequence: CASSQDSVQADTEAFF. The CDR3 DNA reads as TGCGCCAGCAGCCAAGATTCAGTACAGGCGGACACTGAAGCTTTCTTT.

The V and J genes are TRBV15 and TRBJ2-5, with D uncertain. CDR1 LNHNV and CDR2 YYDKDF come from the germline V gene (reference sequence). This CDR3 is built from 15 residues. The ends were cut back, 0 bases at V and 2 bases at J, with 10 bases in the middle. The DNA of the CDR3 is TGTGCCACCAGCAGAGATAGTGGCGGACAAGAGACCCAGTACTTC. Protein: CATSRDSGGQETQYF.